This entry is about one T cell receptor (beta chain). Its specificity is not known. J gave up 14 bases and V 0 bases, and 12 bases lay outside the gene matches. CDR1 is GTSNPN and CDR2 is SVGIG in the germline V gene (reference sequence). The CDR3 totals 14 residues. Amplification used 60 V beta primers and 13 J beta primers. The data were produced by immunoSEQ multiplex PCR, yet TCRdb's version contains in-frame clones alone and is incomplete. The repertoire holds approximately 90,000 clones, around four fifths seen once, with 2% to 2.5% in the top ten. The data were obtained in a study of glioma-infiltrating T cells after dendritic cell vaccination. Study-wide findings and caveats: Patients with more pretreatment TILs had longer time to progression and survival.

The time point: after dendritic cell vaccination, including at tumor progression/relapse. Fresh-frozen tumor tissue and more than two years of survival data were available for all. The clonotype was recovered from a human donor with glioblastoma. The J gene is TRBJ2-1, the V gene TRBV30; TRBD2 aligns across 8 bases. The sequences come from blood, collected after dendritic cell vaccination. The CDR3 protein is CAWSVLAGSPPEFF. The CDR3 DNA reads as TGTGCCTGGAGTGTATTAGCGGGGTCTCCCCCAGAGTTCTTC.